The 18 T cell receptor beta chains given below trace back to one sample, sequenced in a study of beta chain features in type 1 diabetes. Study conclusions and caveats: A moderate, significant TCRB CDR3 shortening appeared in type 1 diabetes across four CD4+ subsets.

Their specific antigens are unknown. What was sequenced were expressed TCRB transcripts, since all of the isolated RNA had been reverse transcribed. Data came from immunoSEQ multiplex PCR; TCRdb stores just in-frame clones and leaves some out. The sample lists over 100,000 clones, about 16% occurring once. Sequencing was carried out using central memory CD4+ T cells from blood. These receptors originate from a man aged 25-45 years with type 1 diabetes.

V and J are TRBV5-1 and TRBJ2-1; 10 bases map to TRBD1. The J segment lost 3 bases and the V segment lost 5 bases, leaving 5 bases of the junction unmatched. Germline V gene sequence: CDR1 SGHRS, CDR2 YFSETQ. The CDR3 spans 15 residues. CDR3 in DNA: TGCGCCAGCAGTTACGGGACAGGGGTCTACAATGAGCAGTTCTTC. Amino acid sequence: CASSYGTGVYNEQFF.

This clone was counted at least ten times. The chain employs TRBV11-2 and TRBJ2-3; no firm D call. Germline CDR1 SGHAT, CDR2 FQNNGV. V lost 5 bases to trimming and J lost 5 bases, with 8 bases between them. The CDR3 covers 12 residues. This chain's CDR3 is CASSPQRDTQYF. Here the CDR3 DNA reads TGTGCCAGCAGCCCCCAGAGAGATACGCAGTATTTT.

The rearrangement links TRBV5-4 to TRBJ2-2, with 12 bases lining up with TRBD2. Looked up from germline, CDR1 is SGHNT and CDR2 is YYREEE (reference sequence). V was pared by 4 bases and J by 1 base, with 5 bases of the junction left unmatched. The CDR3 has 17 residues. The CDR3 loop reads CASSRGLAGGNTGELFF. The DNA for the CDR3 is TGTGCCAGCAGCAGGGGACTAGCGGGCGGGAACACCGGGGAGCTGTTTTTT.

A few counts support this clone. CDR3 loop: CASSQGSRGTEAFF. CDR3 coding DNA: TGTGCCAGCAGCCAAGGCTCACGAGGCACTGAAGCTTTCTTT. The genes are TRBV14 and TRBJ1-1; D unclear. The CDR3 sequence is 14 residues long. With 1 base removed from V and 4 bases from J, the gap between germline ends came to 10 bases. Germline V gene sequence: CDR1 SGHDN, CDR2 FVKESK.

This clone was seen a few times. The chain carries TRBV7-8 and TRBJ1-6; possible D gene TRBD1, 5 bases. The length of the CDR3 is 14 residues. The ends were cut back, 1 base at V and 16 bases at J, with 17 bases in the middle. The germline gives CDR1 SGHVS, CDR2 FQNEAQ. The DNA for the CDR3 is TGTGCCAGCAGCTTAGTAGGGACGGCCACGACACTCCACTTT. It yields the protein CASSLVGTATTLHF.

The chain combines TRBV7-2 with TRBJ2-5; weak D call: TRBD2 (7 bases). The CDR3 extends over 15 amino acids. Trimming left V 5 bases short and J 2 bases short, with 15 bases between. The germline V gene has CDR1 SGHTA and CDR2 FQGNSA. In nucleotides, the CDR3 is TGTGCCAGCAGCCGAGGAAGGGGGGGTCAAGAGACCCAGTACTTC. Translated, it gives CASSRGRGGQETQYF. The full variable domain, in which reference TRBV7-2 and TRBJ2-5 provide the parts outside the CDR3, is GAGVSQSPSNKVTEKGKDVELRCDPISGHTALYWYRQSLGQGLEFLIYFQGNSAPDKSGLPSDRFSAERTGGSVSTLTIQRTQQEDSAVYLCASSRGRGGQETQYFGPGTRLLVL.

This clone showed up many times. The rearrangement links TRBV18 to TRBJ2-3; D unclear. Germline assignment: CDR1 KGHSH and CDR2 LQKENI. V was trimmed by 2 bases and J by 0 bases, leaving 15 bases between them. The CDR3 length is 17 residues. The CDR3 reads CASSPTELSLSTDTQYF. CDR3 sequence (DNA): TGTGCCAGCTCACCAACTGAGCTATCCTTGAGCACAGATACGCAGTATTTT.

This clone occurred a few times. The chain uses TRBV25-1 and TRBJ2-7; 13 nucleotides match TRBD2. Germline loops: CDR1 MGHDK, CDR2 SYGVNS. With 4 bases clipped from V and 4 bases from J, the junction kept 4 bases outside the gene matches. The CDR3 consists of 15 residues. CDR3 protein: CASSARLAGGYEQYF. The CDR3 DNA sequence: TGTGCCAGCAGTGCTCGACTAGCGGGGGGTTACGAGCAGTACTTC.

This clone was counted a few times. Germline and junction disagree at one end, which may indicate a read error. The chain has TRBV4-3 and TRBJ2-7; TRBD2 matches 11 bases. The CDR3 has 14 residues. Per the germline V gene, CDR1 is LGHNA and CDR2 is YSLEER. The CDR3 here is CASSQDLAGGQRSF. CDR3 sequence (DNA): TGCGCCAGCAGCCAAGATCTAGCGGGGGGCCAGAGGTCCTTC.

This clone was detected many times. Other DNA sequences in the sample encode the same CDR3. CDR3 region: CASSLGSGANVLTF. The CDR3 DNA follows: TGCGCCAGCAGCTTAGGCTCTGGGGCCAACGTCCTGACTTTC. The chain uses TRBV5-1 and TRBJ2-6; no definite D call. V was cut by 2 bases and J by 0 bases, with 3 bases left in between. This CDR3 is built from 14 residues. CDR1 is SGHRS and CDR2 is YFSETQ in the germline V gene.

Only a few counts were recorded for this clone. The chain carries TRBV4-2 and TRBJ2-1, with 10 bases lining up with TRBD2. J lost 13 bases, V lost 0 bases, and 3 bases had no gene match. Germline-derived CDR1 and CDR2 are LGHNA and YNFKEQ. The CDR3 extends over 13 amino acids. DNA of the CDR3: TGTGCCAGCAGCCAAGATCTAGCGGGGGTACAGTTCTTC. Translation: CASSQDLAGVQFF.

The rearrangement uses TRBV10-3 and TRBJ2-3; possibly TRBD1 or TRBD2 for D (6 bases each). V lost 0 bases to trimming and J lost 0 bases, with 10 bases between them. The CDR3 spans 16 residues. The germline V gene has CDR1 ENHRY and CDR2 SYGVKD. CDR3 residues: CAISESTGASTDTQYF. CDR3 nucleotides: TGTGCCATCAGTGAGTCGACGGGGGCTAGCACAGATACGCAGTATTTT.

This clone was observed a handful of times. The J gene is TRBJ2-7, the V gene TRBV15, with D uncertain. This CDR3 has 13 amino acids. In germline, CDR1 is LNHNV, CDR2 YYDKDF (reference sequence). Trimming took off 0 bases at V and 3 bases at J, with 6 bases between the two ends. The CDR3 region is CATSRERNYEQYF. Here the CDR3 DNA reads TGTGCCACCAGCAGAGAGCGGAACTACGAGCAGTACTTC.

The genes are TRBV4-1 and TRBJ2-5; 14 bases align to TRBD2. V was pared by 1 base and J by 5 bases, with 0 bases of the junction left unmatched. CDR3 length: 15 amino acids. CDR1 and CDR2 (germline): MGHRA, YSYEKL. In DNA, the CDR3 is TGCGCCAGCAGCCAAGGGACTAGCGGGGGGGAGACCCAGTACTTC. Protein product: CASSQGTSGGETQYF.

In regard to this clone: Other DNA sequences in the sample encode the same CDR3. The chain employs TRBV27 and TRBJ1-2; 9 bases align to TRBD1. The CDR3 has 16 residues. Trimming at V came to 6 bases and at J to 7 bases, leaving 15 bases not matched to a gene. From germline, CDR1 is MNHEY and CDR2 SMNVEV (reference sequence). Here the CDR3 DNA reads TGTGCCAGCAGCCTCGGACAGGGGAAAGGTCGGAGTGGCTACACCTTC. It yields the protein CASSLGQGKGRSGYTF.

V usage is TRBV6-4 and J usage is TRBJ2-7; D gene uncertain. Germline values: CDR1 MRHNA, CDR2 SNTAGT. V gave up 3 bases and J gave up 2 bases, with 17 bases separating them. The CDR3 is made up of 16 amino acids. The DNA of the CDR3 is TGTGCCAGCAGTGAAAGTCGTCAGCGCTCAACCTACGAGCAGTACTTC. It yields the protein CASSESRQRSTYEQYF.

This chain uses TRBV2 with TRBJ1-5; D remains ambiguous. This CDR3 has 11 residues. Trimming cost V 10 bases and J 4 bases, with 8 bases left between them. CDR1 is SNHLY, CDR2 FYNNEI, per germline. CDR3 nucleotide sequence: TGTGCCACCGGCGGAAATCAGCCCCAGCATTTT. Its protein is CATGGNQPQHF.

This clone was observed a handful of times. The CDR3 protein is CASSYSLLGDTQYF. Here the CDR3 DNA reads TGTGCCAGCAGTTACTCCCTCCTGGGAGATACGCAGTATTTT. The gene calls are TRBV6-5 and TRBJ2-3; D is unclear. The ends were cut back, 0 bases at V and 5 bases at J, with 9 bases in the middle. CDR1 and CDR2 from the germline V gene are MNHEY and SVGAGI. This CDR3 spans 14 amino acids.